The 3 T cell receptor beta chains below come from one sample, sequenced in a study of shared clonotypes between healthy human individuals. Here immunoSEQ multiplex PCR was the method, and the copy in TCRdb shows in-frame clones only, minus some. Of roughly 640,000 clones in the sample, 74% were seen once. The sample was memory CD4+ T cells sorted from blood. Noted subset: CD45RA-negative fraction. Every receptor here comes from a woman aged 25 to 39 in good health.

This clone was seen a handful of times. At one end, the junction sequence differs from germline, possibly due to a read error. The sample has other DNA sequences that encode this CDR3 too. The chain combines TRBV30 with TRBJ1-1; tentative D call: TRBD1 (5 bases). The CDR3 is 15 residues long. Germline V lookup: CDR1 GTSNPN, CDR2 SVGIG (reference sequence). As DNA, the CDR3 is TGTGCCTGGAGTGTACATCATCGGGGACGGAATCCGAGAAACTTT. It yields the protein CAWSVHHRGRNPRNF.

The chain has TRBV4-1 and TRBJ1-4; maybe TRBD1 (6 bases). The germline gives CDR1 MGHRA, CDR2 YSYEKL. Trimming stripped 1 base from V and 4 bases from J, with 13 bases between. The CDR3 is 16 amino acids. Here the CDR3 reads CASSQGIGGGNEKLFF. CDR3 sequence (DNA): TGCGCCAGCAGCCAAGGGATAGGGGGAGGTAATGAAAAACTGTTTTTT.

The V and J genes are TRBV6-1 and TRBJ2-1, with TRBD1 identical over 10 bases. J was trimmed by 4 bases and V by 11 bases; bases with no gene match: 11. Germline assignment: CDR1 MNHNS and CDR2 SASEGT. CDR3 length: 15 amino acids. CDR3 sequence reads: CASLWGQGSYNEQFF. The CDR3 nucleotides are TGTGCCTCGCTATGGGGACAGGGGAGTTACAATGAGCAGTTCTTC.